This T cell receptor beta chain originates from a study of memory CD4+ T cells and cytomegalovirus serostatus. General study findings and limits: CD4+ memory repertoires contained about two fifths of the 164 reported CMV TCRbeta sequences. Repertoires predicted CMV serostatus with median bootstrapped AUC of about 0.94.

TCRdb's table, derived via immunoSEQ multiplex PCR, lists solely in-frame clones and lacks some. The sample lists some 80,000 clones, less than 90% occurring once. Points on this clone: The target antigen is unknown.

The CDR3 covers 14 residues. In germline, CDR1 is LNHDA, CDR2 SQIVND (reference sequence). The V segment lost 5 bases and the J segment 3 bases; nucleotides outside the gene matches: 5. Single viable CD3+CD4+CD8-CD45RO+ cells were sorted as the memory CD4+ T cells. This receptor was obtained from an adult in good health and CMV-seronegative. Material: memory CD4+ T cells from blood. V usage is TRBV19 and J usage is TRBJ2-7; 9 bases are shared with TRBD2. CDR3 amino acids: CASSLAGPGYEQYF. The CDR3 DNA is TGTGCCAGTAGTCTAGCGGGACCTGGCTACGAGCAGTACTTC. Using reference TRBV19 and TRBJ2-7 for the parts outside the CDR3, the full variable domain is DGGITQSPKYLFRKEGQNVTLSCEQNLNHDAMYWYRQDPGQGLRLIYYSQIVNDFQKGDIAEGYSVSREKKESFPLTVTSAQKNPTAFYLCASSLAGPGYEQYFGPGTRLTVT.